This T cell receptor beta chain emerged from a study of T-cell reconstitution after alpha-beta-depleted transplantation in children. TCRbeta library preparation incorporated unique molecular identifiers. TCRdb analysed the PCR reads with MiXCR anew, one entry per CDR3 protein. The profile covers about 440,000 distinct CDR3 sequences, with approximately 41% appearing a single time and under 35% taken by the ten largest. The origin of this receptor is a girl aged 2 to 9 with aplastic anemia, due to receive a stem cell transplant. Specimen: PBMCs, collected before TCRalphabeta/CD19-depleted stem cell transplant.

The CDR3 region has the DNA TGCAGTGCTTTGGTGGGGACAAAGAACTATGGCTACACCTTC. Residues: CSALVGTKNYGYTF. The V gene is TRBV20-1, the J gene TRBJ1-2, with D maybe TRBD1 (6 bases). The CDR3 totals 14 residues. The germline gives CDR1 DFQATT, CDR2 SNEGSKA (reference sequence). Trimming left V 5 bases short and J 2 bases short, with 15 bases between.